A selection of T cell receptor beta chains follows, all from one sample in a study of blood T cell repertoires in COVID-19. Here immunoSEQ multiplex PCR was the method, and the copy in TCRdb shows in-frame clones only, minus some. Counted here are 55,000 to 65,000 clones, approximately 88% occurring once; the ten biggest clones make up about 9.4%. The source material was peripheral blood. Every receptor here comes from a man aged 25 to 40 with COVID-19, enrolled during active disease. The CDR3 runs from the conserved cysteine through the conserved F or W.

v_call	j_call	cdr3_aa
TRBV6-5	TRBJ1-2	CASSRGQGAYGYTF
TRBV12-3/TRBV12-4	TRBJ2-7	CASALDTAYEQYF
TRBV19	TRBJ1-5	CASTLGTSGGYQPQHF
TRBV19	TRBJ2-1	CASSKPSSAYNEQFF
TRBV18	TRBJ1-4	CASSQGTGGAGEKLFF
TRBV29-1	TRBJ2-3	CSAVPSGKDTQYF
TRBV11-2	TRBJ2-2	CASSLGTGGNTGELFF
TRBV6-5	TRBJ2-7	CASSLAGERTYEQYF
TRBV27	TRBJ1-3	CASSFRPGSGNTIYF
TRBV18	TRBJ2-7	CASSPTSAHEQYF
TRBV11-1	TRBJ2-4	CASSHLDREDIQYF
TRBV27	TRBJ2-5	CASSLSIGQVGREETQYF
TRBV24-1	TRBJ2-7	CATSDFGREQYF
TRBV5-4	TRBJ2-2	CASSATMNTGELFF
TRBV7-6	TRBJ2-3	CASSLIAGEGDTQYF
TRBV7-2	TRBJ2-1	CASSLKLAGDEQFF
TRBV10-1	TRBJ2-7	CARPGQGCYEQYF
TRBV28	TRBJ1-6	CASRPPTEPNSPLHF
TRBV30	TRBJ2-1	CAWGGRKSEQFF
TRBV9	TRBJ1-2	CASSGLTTDAWGYTF
TRBV2	TRBJ2-1	CASSGRTDRGNEQFF
TRBV6-5	TRBJ1-2	CASSLEGGRGYTF
TRBV24-1	TRBJ2-7	CATSDPALRTQYF
TRBV21-1	TRBJ1-1	CASSSRDREERMNTEAFF
TRBV3-1/TRBV3-2	TRBJ1-2	CASSQSGGPNYGYTF
TRBV25-1	TRBJ1-4	CASADRWTNEKLFF
TRBV4-1	TRBJ2-7	CASSQALAGGKGYEQYF
TRBV3-1/TRBV3-2	TRBJ1-5	CASSPRTGGMKPQHF
TRBV18	TRBJ2-3	CASSTLAVSTDTQYF
TRBV6-6	TRBJ2-1	CASRSGRSEFF
TRBV23-1	TRBJ2-5	CASSQSGGWITASGEETQYF
TRBV10-2	TRBJ1-1	CAIELPNTEAFF
TRBV11-2	TRBJ1-2	CASSFRQGGYGYTF
TRBV5-1	TRBJ2-7	CASEPGAGTEQYF
TRBV6-6	TRBJ1-2	CASSIQGGFGYTF
TRBV29-1	TRBJ1-2	CSVLTGQPPAAGYTF
TRBV7-3	TRBJ2-7	CASSLQGGYEQYF
TRBV18	TRBJ1-3	CASSQTTEGNTIYF
TRBV28	TRBJ1-2	CASSADRYNYGYTF
TRBV28	TRBJ1-2	CAARPGEGYGYTF
TRBV5-1	TRBJ1-3	CASSLEGQAEINTIYF
TRBV5-6	TRBJ2-3	CASSLVTSSTDTQYF
TRBV1	TRBJ2-1	CTSSPTSCEQFF
TRBV20-1	TRBJ1-1	CSANSEAFF
TRBV30	TRBJ1-2	CAWSRGYGYTF
TRBV5-6	TRBJ2-6	CASSPSSGANVLTF
TRBV5-5	TRBJ2-7	CASSTLTGVSDEQYF
TRBV2	TRBJ1-5	CASSAGREPQHF
TRBV10-1	TRBJ1-1	CASSDGQRMNTEAFF
TRBV7-2	TRBJ2-1	CASSFFQYSGNEQFF
TRBV30	TRBJ1-5	CAWSSESGQPQHF
TRBV10-3	TRBJ2-7	CAISTTKYEQYF
TRBV9	TRBJ2-3	CASSALATDILSTDTQYF
TRBV6-6	TRBJ2-7	CASSQRGGFTYEQYF
TRBV2	TRBJ1-4	CASTVRERGEKLFF
TRBV30	TRBJ2-7	CAWAPPRQAYEQYF
TRBV11-2	TRBJ1-6	CASSSDSDSPLHF
TRBV28	TRBJ2-4	CASSGTGEMSKNIQYF
TRBV14	TRBJ2-3	CASSQDFTGTTDTQYF
TRBV3-1/TRBV3-2	TRBJ2-7	CASSPAAGLGEQYF